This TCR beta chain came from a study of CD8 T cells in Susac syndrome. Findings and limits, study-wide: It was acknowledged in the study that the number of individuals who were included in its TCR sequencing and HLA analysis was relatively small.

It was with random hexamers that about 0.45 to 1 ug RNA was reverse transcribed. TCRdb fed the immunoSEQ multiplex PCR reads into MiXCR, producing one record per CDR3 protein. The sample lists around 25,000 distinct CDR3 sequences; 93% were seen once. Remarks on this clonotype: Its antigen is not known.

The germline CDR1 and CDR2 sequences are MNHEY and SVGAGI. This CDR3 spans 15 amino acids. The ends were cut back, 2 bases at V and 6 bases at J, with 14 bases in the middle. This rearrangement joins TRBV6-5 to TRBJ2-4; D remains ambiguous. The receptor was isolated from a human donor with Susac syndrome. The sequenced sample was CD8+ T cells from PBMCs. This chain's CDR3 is CASSYGVGLGNIQYF. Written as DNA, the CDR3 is TGTGCCAGCAGTTACGGGGTTGGGCTTGGAAACATTCAGTACTTC.